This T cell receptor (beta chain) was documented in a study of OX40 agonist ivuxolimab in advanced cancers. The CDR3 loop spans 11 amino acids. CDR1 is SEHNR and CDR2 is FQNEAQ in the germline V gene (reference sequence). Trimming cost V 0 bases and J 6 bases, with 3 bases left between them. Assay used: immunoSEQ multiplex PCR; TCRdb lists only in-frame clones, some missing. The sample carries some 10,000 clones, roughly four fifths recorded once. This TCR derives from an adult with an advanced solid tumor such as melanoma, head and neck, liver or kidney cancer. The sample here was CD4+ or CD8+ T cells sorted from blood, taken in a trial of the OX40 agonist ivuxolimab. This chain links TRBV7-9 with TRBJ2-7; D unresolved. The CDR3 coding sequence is TGTGCCAGCAGCTTAGCCGCCGAGCAGTACTTC. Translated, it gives CASSLAAEQYF. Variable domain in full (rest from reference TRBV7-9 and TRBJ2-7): DTGVSQNPRHKITKRGQNVTFRCDPISEHNRLYWYRQTLGQGPEFLTYFQNEAQLEKSRLLSDRFSAERPKGSFSTLEIQRTEQGDSAMYLCASSLAAEQYFGPGTRLTVT.